Each of the 26 T cell receptor beta chains below was sequenced from the same sample in a study of blood T cell repertoires in COVID-19 (dated by TCRdb to the early 2020s). The library was prepared using the immunoSEQ multiplex PCR assay. TCRdb carries this immuneACCESS record with in-frame sequences only. Its versions omit some clonotypes, under half of them owing to an unresolved V gene in the studies checked, with the rest unexplained. This sample holds some 31,000 clones; around 85% were observed only once. The top ten hold more than 14% of the sample. The sample comprised peripheral blood. The source of these receptors is a human donor with acute or convalescent COVID-19. The donor label of this sample is uncertain.

The chain employs TRBV7-2 and TRBJ2-1; TRBD1 matches at 7 bases. The CDR3 spans 15 residues. Germline V gene sequence: CDR1 SGHTA, CDR2 FQGNSA. J gave up 8 bases and V 5 bases, and 12 bases lay outside the gene matches. As DNA, the CDR3 is TGTGCCAGCAGCCTGTCGACAGGGAGCTCAGATGAGCAGTTCTTC. This codes for CASSLSTGSSDEQFF.

This sequence joins TRBV25-1 and TRBJ2-7, with D maybe TRBD2 (7 bases). Looked up from germline, CDR1 is MGHDK and CDR2 is SYGVNS. This CDR3 is built from 16 residues. V lost 5 bases to trimming and J lost 2 bases, with 19 bases between them. The CDR3 here is CASSSLGGRGTYEQYF. The CDR3 DNA reads as TGTGCCAGCAGTTCTCTTGGAGGGAGGGGGACCTACGAGCAGTACTTC.

J is TRBJ2-7 and V is TRBV5-5; TRBD1 agrees at 7 bases. Trimming cost V 6 bases and J 0 bases; bases outside gene matches: 6. This CDR3 comprises 14 residues. The germline V gene encodes CDR1 SGHKS and CDR2 YYEKEE (reference sequence). CDR3 bases: TGTGCCAGCACCGTTCAGGGGGACTCCTACGAGCAGTACTTC. Its protein product is CASTVQGDSYEQYF.

A few counts support this clone. The chain uses TRBV6-4 and TRBJ1-2; possible D gene TRBD1, 5 bases. CDR3 size: 13 residues. The germline V gene encodes CDR1 MRHNA and CDR2 SNTAGT. The ends were cut back, 0 bases at V and 8 bases at J, with 10 bases in the middle. The CDR3 loop is CASSDSRGWGYTF. The CDR3 coding sequence is TGTGCCAGCAGTGACTCAAGGGGCTGGGGCTACACCTTC.

The rearrangement uses TRBV2 and TRBJ1-5; D unresolved. The ends were cut back, 0 bases at V and 0 bases at J, with 3 bases in the middle. The CDR3 covers 14 residues. Germline V lookup: CDR1 SNHLY, CDR2 FYNNEI. Here the CDR3 DNA reads TGTGCCAGCAGTGAAGCTAGTAGCAATCAGCCCCAGCATTTT. This gives the protein CASSEASSNQPQHF.

The gene calls are TRBV5-6 and TRBJ2-5; a possible D gene is TRBD1 (6 bases). The germline gives CDR1 SGHDT, CDR2 YYEEEE. The CDR3 contains 12 residues. V was pared by 4 bases and J by 5 bases, with 9 bases between. CDR3 sequence: CASSRTVETQYF. Here the CDR3 DNA reads TGTGCCAGCAGCCGGACAGTTGAGACCCAGTACTTC.

This clone was recorded once. CDR3 bases: TGTGCCAGCAGCGTAGATCCCACAGCTGACTACAATGAGCAGTTCTTC. Translated, it gives CASSVDPTADYNEQFF. The chain recombines TRBV9 with TRBJ2-1; D remains unclear. The V and J ends lost 0 bases and 3 bases respectively, with 13 bases between them. Germline V gives CDR1 SGDLS, CDR2 YYNGEE. This CDR3 comprises 16 residues.

There are a few counts of this clone. The rearrangement joins TRBV4-2 to TRBJ2-1; 12 nucleotides align to TRBD2. Germline trimming cut 5 bases from V and 9 bases from J; bases unmatched to any gene: 8. This CDR3 is 15 amino acids long. Germline loops: CDR1 LGHNA, CDR2 YNFKEQ. The CDR3 is CASSYMPGLAGEQFF. The DNA of the CDR3 is TGTGCCAGCAGCTATATGCCGGGACTAGCGGGTGAGCAGTTCTTC.

The chain has TRBV28 and TRBJ1-6; TRBD1 matches 7 bases. Germline V lookup: CDR1 MDHEN, CDR2 SYDVKM. The CDR3 is made up of 14 amino acids. Trimming cost V 10 bases and J 9 bases; bases outside gene matches: 12. The CDR3 sequence is CATAGGDRGSPLHF. DNA for the CDR3: TGTGCCACCGCAGGGGGTGATAGGGGTTCACCCCTCCACTTT.

This chain connects TRBV19 to TRBJ2-1, with TRBD2 identical over 7 bases. CDR1 and CDR2 (germline): LNHDA, SQIVND (reference sequence). CDR3 length equals 14 residues. Trimming at V came to 5 bases and at J to 8 bases, leaving 9 bases not matched to a gene. Here the CDR3 reads CASSLRLAIDEQFF. CDR3 in DNA: TGTGCCAGTAGTTTAAGACTAGCAATCGATGAGCAGTTCTTC.

The chain links TRBV4-1 to TRBJ1-2; D gene ambiguous. Trimming pared 4 bases from V and 7 bases from J, leaving 7 bases between. Germline CDR1 and CDR2: MGHRA and YSYEKL. The CDR3 is made up of 11 amino acids. The CDR3 sequence is CASSLGVGYTF. In DNA, the CDR3 is TGCGCCAGCAGCCTAGGAGTTGGCTACACCTTC.

This chain links TRBV19 with TRBJ2-3, with 9 bases aligning to TRBD2. CDR1 LNHDA and CDR2 SQIVND come from the germline V gene (reference sequence). V lost 6 bases, J lost 3 bases, and 10 bases stayed unmatched. The CDR3 spans 16 residues. This CDR3 is CASSIGTSLPTDTQYF. The CDR3 nucleotides read TGTGCCAGTAGCATCGGGACTAGCCTACCGACAGATACGCAGTATTTT.

The gene calls are TRBV5-1 and TRBJ1-1; no clear D gene. CDR3 size: 14 residues. V lost 0 bases and J 4 bases, leaving 10 bases between the germline ends. Germline loops: CDR1 SGHRS, CDR2 YFSETQ. The CDR3 coding sequence is TGCGCCAGCAGCTTGGACACAACACCCACTGAAGCTTTCTTT. This translates into CASSLDTTPTEAFF.

V gene TRBV4-2 combines with J gene TRBJ2-3; no definite D call. The germline V gene has CDR1 LGHNA and CDR2 YNFKEQ. The CDR3 is 17 amino acids. Deletions cut 0 bases from V and 1 base from J, with 14 bases between. The CDR3 here is CASSQDYSTLRTDTQYF. CDR3 DNA sequence: TGTGCCAGCAGCCAAGATTACAGCACTCTTCGCACAGATACGCAGTATTTT.

The rearrangement uses TRBV5-1 and TRBJ1-1; no firm D call. Trimming cost V 2 bases and J 2 bases, with 10 bases left between them. Germline CDR1 is SGHRS and CDR2 is YFSETQ. The CDR3 sequence is 14 residues long. CDR3 nucleotides: TGCGCCAGCAGCTTAGCGGGGAGTAACACTGAAGCTTTCTTT. Encoded protein: CASSLAGSNTEAFF.

V usage is TRBV28 and J usage is TRBJ1-2; no clear D. Germline CDR1 MDHEN, CDR2 SYDVKM. This CDR3 region has 12 residues. V dropped 2 bases and J dropped 11 bases, with 12 bases sitting between them. The DNA of the CDR3 is TGTGCCAGCAGTTTAGAGGGATTAGGTTACACCTTC. This gives the protein CASSLEGLGYTF.

The chain couples TRBV7-9 to TRBJ1-4; TRBD1 agrees at 7 bases. The germline CDR1 and CDR2 sequences are SEHNR and FQNEAQ (reference sequence). V lost 3 bases to trimming and J lost 6 bases; unmatched junction nucleotides: 4. This CDR3 is built from 14 residues. This CDR3 reads CASSLGQLYEKLFF. The CDR3 DNA sequence: TGTGCCAGCAGCTTGGGACAGCTTTATGAAAAACTGTTTTTT.

The gene calls are TRBV23-1 and TRBJ1-1; TRBD1 matches at 7 bases. TRBV23-1 is reported as an ORF; its role is uncertain. J gave up 0 bases and V 6 bases, and 10 bases lay outside the gene matches. The CDR3 sequence is 16 residues long. CDR3 loop: CASSPRTGEVNTEAFF. CDR3 bases: TGCGCCAGCAGCCCCAGAACAGGGGAGGTGAACACTGAAGCTTTCTTT.

The chain employs TRBV9 and TRBJ2-5; the D gene is possibly TRBD2 (6 bases). V was pared by 0 bases and J by 5 bases, with 14 bases between. The CDR3 has 15 amino acids. In germline, CDR1 is SGDLS, CDR2 YYNGEE. The CDR3 DNA reads as TGTGCCAGCAGCGTAGCGGCGGGGTCAGGTGAGACCCAGTACTTC. Its translation: CASSVAAGSGETQYF. The variable domain in full, with the rest retrieved from reference TRBV9 and TRBJ2-5, is DSGVTQTPKHLITATGQRVTLRCSPRSGDLSVYWYQQSLDQGLQFLIQYYNGEERAKGNILERFSAQQFPDLHSELNLSSLELGDSALYFCASSVAAGSGETQYFGPGTRLLVL.

This chain links TRBV28 with TRBJ1-5; D ambiguous. The V gene's germline CDR1 is MDHEN and CDR2 SYDVKM. Trimming shortened V by 7 bases and J by 0 bases, and 13 bases separated the two germline ends. The CDR3 consists of 15 residues. CDR3 sequence reads: CASTVVQFSNQPQHF. The CDR3 DNA sequence: TGTGCCAGCACCGTGGTACAGTTTAGCAATCAGCCCCAGCATTTT.

V gene TRBV5-6 combines with J gene TRBJ1-1; TRBD1 agrees at 9 bases. V was pared by 4 bases and J by 6 bases, with 10 bases of the junction left unmatched. The CDR3 is made up of 15 amino acids. The germline V gene encodes CDR1 SGHDT and CDR2 YYEEEE. CDR3 loop: CASSPAGTGWSEAFF. CDR3 coding DNA: TGTGCCAGCAGCCCCGCCGGGACAGGGTGGTCTGAAGCTTTCTTT.

The chain has TRBV5-8 and TRBJ1-5; TRBD1 agrees at 7 bases. The germline V gene has CDR1 SGHTS and CDR2 YDEGEE. This CDR3 is built from 12 residues. After removal of 6 bases from V and 10 bases from J, the junction contained 7 bases not matched to a gene. CDR3 sequence (DNA): TGTGCCAGCAACGGACAGGACAAACCCCAGCATTTT. Its translation: CASNGQDKPQHF.

The chain recombines TRBV11-1 with TRBJ2-7; D not resolved. This CDR3 region has 14 residues. The V end lost 1 base, the J end lost 3 bases, and 10 bases lay between the germline ends. Looked up from germline, CDR1 is SGHAT and CDR2 is FQDESV (reference sequence). The CDR3 here is CASSLGDSIYEQYF. For the CDR3, the DNA is TGTGCCAGCAGCTTAGGAGACTCAATCTACGAGCAGTACTTC.

The chain is built from TRBV5-1 and TRBJ2-2; 11 bases line up with TRBD1. In germline, CDR1 is SGHRS, CDR2 YFSETQ. The ends lost 4 bases at V and 4 bases at J; junction bases unmatched: 3. The CDR3 sequence is 15 residues long. The CDR3 coding sequence is TGCGCCAGCAGCACCGGACAGGGGGCCACCGGGGAGCTGTTTTTT. Protein product: CASSTGQGATGELFF.

The rearrangement links TRBV11-3 to TRBJ2-3; 10 nucleotides match TRBD2. V lost 3 bases to trimming and J lost 5 bases; unmatched junction nucleotides: 11. The CDR3 spans 17 residues. The V gene's germline CDR1 is SGHNT and CDR2 YENEEA. The DNA of the CDR3 is TGTGCCAGCAGCTTCGATGTGTTAGCGGGAGGTGGAGATACGCAGTATTTT. This gives the protein CASSFDVLAGGGDTQYF.

The rearrangement links TRBV7-9 to TRBJ2-3; TRBD1 is a possible D gene (6 bases). In germline, CDR1 is SEHNR, CDR2 FQNEAQ (reference sequence). V was shortened by 5 bases and J by 2 bases, with 17 bases between the two germline ends. The CDR3 sequence is 16 residues long. DNA of the CDR3: TGTGCCAGCAGCCGACGGACAGTCCTACACACAGATACGCAGTATTTT. It translates to CASSRRTVLHTDTQYF.